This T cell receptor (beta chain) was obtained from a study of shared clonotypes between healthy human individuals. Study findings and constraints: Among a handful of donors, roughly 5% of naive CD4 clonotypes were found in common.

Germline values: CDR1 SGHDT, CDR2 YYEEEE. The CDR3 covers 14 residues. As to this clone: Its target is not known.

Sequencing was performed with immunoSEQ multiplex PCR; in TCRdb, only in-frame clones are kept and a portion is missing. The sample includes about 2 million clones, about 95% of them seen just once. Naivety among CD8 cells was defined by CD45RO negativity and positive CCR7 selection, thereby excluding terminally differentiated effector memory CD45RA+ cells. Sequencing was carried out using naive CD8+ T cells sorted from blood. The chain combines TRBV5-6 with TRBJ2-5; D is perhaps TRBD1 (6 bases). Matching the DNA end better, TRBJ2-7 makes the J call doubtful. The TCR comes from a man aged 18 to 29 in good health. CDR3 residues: CASTPGTGINEQYF. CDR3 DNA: TGTGCCAGCACTCCGGGAACAGGGATCAACGAGCAGTACTTC.